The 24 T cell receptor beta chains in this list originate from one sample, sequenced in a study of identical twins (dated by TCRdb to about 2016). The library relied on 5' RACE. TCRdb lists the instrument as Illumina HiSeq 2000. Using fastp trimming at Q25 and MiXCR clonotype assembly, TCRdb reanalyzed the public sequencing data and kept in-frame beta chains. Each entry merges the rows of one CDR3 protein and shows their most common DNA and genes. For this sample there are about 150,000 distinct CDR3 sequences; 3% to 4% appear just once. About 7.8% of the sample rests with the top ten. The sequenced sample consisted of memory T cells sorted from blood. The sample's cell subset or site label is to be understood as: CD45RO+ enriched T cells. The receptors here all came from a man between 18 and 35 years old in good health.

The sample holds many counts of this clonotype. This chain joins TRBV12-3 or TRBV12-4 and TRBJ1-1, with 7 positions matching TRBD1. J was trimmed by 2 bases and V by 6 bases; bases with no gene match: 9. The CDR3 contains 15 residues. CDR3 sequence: CASSPGQAINTEAFF. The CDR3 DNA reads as TGTGCCAGCAGCCCAGGACAGGCGATAAACACTGAAGCTTTCTTT.

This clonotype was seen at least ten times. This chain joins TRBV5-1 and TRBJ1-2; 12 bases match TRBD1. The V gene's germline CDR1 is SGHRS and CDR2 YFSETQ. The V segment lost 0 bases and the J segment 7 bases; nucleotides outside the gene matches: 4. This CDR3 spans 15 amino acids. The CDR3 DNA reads TGCGCCAGCAGCTTGGAGGGACAGGGGGCTGGTGGCTACACCTTC. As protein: CASSLEGQGAGGYTF.

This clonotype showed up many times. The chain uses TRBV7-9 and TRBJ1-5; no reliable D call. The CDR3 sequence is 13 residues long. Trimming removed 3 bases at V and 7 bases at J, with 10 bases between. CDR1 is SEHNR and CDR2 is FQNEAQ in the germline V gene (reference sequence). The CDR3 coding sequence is TGTGCCAGCAGCTTGGGTGGGGAGCAGCCCCAGCATTTT. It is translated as CASSLGGEQPQHF.

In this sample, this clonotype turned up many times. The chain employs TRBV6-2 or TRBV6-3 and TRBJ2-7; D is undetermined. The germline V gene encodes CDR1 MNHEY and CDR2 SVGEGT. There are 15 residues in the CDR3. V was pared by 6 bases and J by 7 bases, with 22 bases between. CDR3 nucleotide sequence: TGTGCCAGCAGCACTCCGGCACGACATTTGGGGGAGCAGTACTTC. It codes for CASSTPARHLGEQYF.

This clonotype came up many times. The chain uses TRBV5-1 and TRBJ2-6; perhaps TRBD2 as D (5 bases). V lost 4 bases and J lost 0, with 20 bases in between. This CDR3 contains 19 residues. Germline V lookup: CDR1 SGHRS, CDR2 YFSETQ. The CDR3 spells CASSPMSGSANSGANVLTF. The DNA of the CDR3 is TGCGCCAGCAGCCCCATGTCGGGTAGCGCAAACTCTGGGGCCAACGTCCTGACTTTC.

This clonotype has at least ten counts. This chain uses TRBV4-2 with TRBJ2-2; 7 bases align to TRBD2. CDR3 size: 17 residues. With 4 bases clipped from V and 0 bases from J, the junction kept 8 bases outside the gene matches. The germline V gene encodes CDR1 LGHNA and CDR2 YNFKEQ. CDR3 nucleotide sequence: TGTGCCAGCAGCCCCAGCGGGGCAAATACGAACACCGGGGAGCTGTTTTTT. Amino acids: CASSPSGANTNTGELFF.

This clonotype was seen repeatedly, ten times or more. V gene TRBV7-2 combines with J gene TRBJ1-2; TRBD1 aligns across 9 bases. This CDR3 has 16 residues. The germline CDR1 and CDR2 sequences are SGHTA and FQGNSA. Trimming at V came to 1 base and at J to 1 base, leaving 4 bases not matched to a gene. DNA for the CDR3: TGTGCCAGCAGCTTAGATGGGACAGGGATTAACTATGGCTACACCTTC. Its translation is CASSLDGTGINYGYTF. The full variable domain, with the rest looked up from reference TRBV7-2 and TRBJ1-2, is GAGVSQSPSNKVTEKGKDVELRCDPISGHTALYWYRQSLGQGLEFLIYFQGNSAPDKSGLPSDRFSAERTGGSVSTLTIQRTQQEDSAVYLCASSLDGTGINYGYTFGSGTRLTVV.

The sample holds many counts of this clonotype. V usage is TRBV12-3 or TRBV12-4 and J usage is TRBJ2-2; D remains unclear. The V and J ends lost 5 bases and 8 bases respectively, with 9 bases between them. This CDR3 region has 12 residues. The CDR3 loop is CASSQSGGELFF. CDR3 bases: TGTGCCAGCAGTCAGAGTGGGGGGGAGCTGTTTTTT.

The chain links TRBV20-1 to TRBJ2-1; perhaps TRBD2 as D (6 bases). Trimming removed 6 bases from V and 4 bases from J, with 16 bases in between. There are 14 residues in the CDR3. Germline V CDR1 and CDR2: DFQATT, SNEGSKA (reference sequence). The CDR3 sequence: CSAITEGLYNEQFF. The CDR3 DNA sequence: TGCAGTGCAATTACGGAGGGCCTATACAATGAGCAGTTCTTC.

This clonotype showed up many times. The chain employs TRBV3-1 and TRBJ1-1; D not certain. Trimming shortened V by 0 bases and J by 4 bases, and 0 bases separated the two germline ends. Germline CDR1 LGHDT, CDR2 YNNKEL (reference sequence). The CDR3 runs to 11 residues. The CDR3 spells CASSQDTEAFF. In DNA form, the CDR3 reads TGTGCCAGCAGCCAAGACACTGAAGCTTTCTTT.

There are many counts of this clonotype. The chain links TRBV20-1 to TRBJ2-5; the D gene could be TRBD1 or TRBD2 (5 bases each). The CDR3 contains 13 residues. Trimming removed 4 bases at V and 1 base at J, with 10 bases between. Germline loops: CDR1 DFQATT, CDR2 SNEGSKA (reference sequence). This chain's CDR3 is CSANRGFQETQYF. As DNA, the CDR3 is TGCAGTGCTAACCGGGGCTTCCAAGAGACCCAGTACTTC.

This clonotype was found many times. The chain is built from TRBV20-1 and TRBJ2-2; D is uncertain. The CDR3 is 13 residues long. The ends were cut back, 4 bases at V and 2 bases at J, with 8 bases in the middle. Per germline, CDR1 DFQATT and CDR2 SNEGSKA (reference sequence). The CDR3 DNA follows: TGCAGTGCTAAAAGGACCAACACCGGGGAGCTGTTTTTT. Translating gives CSAKRTNTGELFF.

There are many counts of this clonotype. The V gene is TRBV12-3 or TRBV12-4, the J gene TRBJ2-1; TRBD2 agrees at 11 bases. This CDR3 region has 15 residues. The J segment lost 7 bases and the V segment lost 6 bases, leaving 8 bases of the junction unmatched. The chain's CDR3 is CASSPLAGVGNEQFF. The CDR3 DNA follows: TGTGCCAGCAGCCCACTAGCGGGAGTTGGTAATGAGCAGTTCTTC.

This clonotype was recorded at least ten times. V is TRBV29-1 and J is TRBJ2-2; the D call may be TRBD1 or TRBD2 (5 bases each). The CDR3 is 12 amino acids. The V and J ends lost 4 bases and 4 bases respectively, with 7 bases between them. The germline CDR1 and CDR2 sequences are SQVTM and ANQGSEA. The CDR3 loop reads CSVGGVTGELFF. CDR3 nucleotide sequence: TGCAGCGTTGGAGGGGTCACCGGGGAGCTGTTTTTT.

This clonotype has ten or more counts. CDR3: CSAPASGRPEQFF. CDR3 nucleotides: TGCAGTGCCCCGGCTAGCGGGAGACCTGAGCAGTTCTTC. The chain has TRBV20-1 and TRBJ2-1; 10 nucleotides agree with TRBD2. This CDR3 is built from 13 residues. The V and J ends lost 6 bases and 9 bases, in that order; junction bases with no gene match: 8. Germline V gene lookup returns CDR1 DFQATT and CDR2 SNEGSKA (reference sequence).

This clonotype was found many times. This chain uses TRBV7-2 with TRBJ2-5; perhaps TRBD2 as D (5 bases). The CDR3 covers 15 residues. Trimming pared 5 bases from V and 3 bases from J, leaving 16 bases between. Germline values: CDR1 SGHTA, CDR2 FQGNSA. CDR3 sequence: CASSQIARGEETQYF. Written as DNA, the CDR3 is TGTGCCAGCAGCCAAATTGCCCGGGGTGAAGAGACCCAGTACTTC.

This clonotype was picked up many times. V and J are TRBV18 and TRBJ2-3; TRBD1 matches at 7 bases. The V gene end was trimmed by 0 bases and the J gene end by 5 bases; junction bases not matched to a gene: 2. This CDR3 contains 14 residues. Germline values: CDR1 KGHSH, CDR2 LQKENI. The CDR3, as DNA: TGTGCCAGCTCACCACCCGGGACAGTAGATACGCAGTATTTT. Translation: CASSPPGTVDTQYF.

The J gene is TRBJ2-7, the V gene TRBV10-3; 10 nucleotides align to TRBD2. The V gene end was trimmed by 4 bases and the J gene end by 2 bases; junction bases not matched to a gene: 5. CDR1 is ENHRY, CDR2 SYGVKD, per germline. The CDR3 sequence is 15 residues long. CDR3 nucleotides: TGTGCCATCAGTGGAGCTAGCGGGAGCGCCTACGAGCAGTACTTC. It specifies CAISGASGSAYEQYF.

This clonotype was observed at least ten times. For the CDR3, the DNA is TGTGCCAGTAGTATTAGACTAGCGGGAGGGATTGAAGAGACCCAGTACTTC. Translating it yields CASSIRLAGGIEETQYF. The V and J genes are TRBV19 and TRBJ2-5, with 14 positions matching TRBD2. Germline trimming cut 3 bases from V and 3 bases from J; bases unmatched to any gene: 6. Germline V gene sequence: CDR1 LNHDA, CDR2 SQIVND (reference sequence). This CDR3 comprises 17 residues.

CDR3 region: CASSQDGASGYNEQFF. The CDR3 DNA reads TGTGCCAGCAGCCAAGATGGGGCTAGCGGATACAATGAGCAGTTCTTC. The chain uses TRBV4-2 and TRBJ2-1; 7 bases align to TRBD2. CDR3 length equals 16 residues. J lost 4 bases, V lost 0 bases, and 6 bases had no gene match. Germline CDR1 LGHNA, CDR2 YNFKEQ.

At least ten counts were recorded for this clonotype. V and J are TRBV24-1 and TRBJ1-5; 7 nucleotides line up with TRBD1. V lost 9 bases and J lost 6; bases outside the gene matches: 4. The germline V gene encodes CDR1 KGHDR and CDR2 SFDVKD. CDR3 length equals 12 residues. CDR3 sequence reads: CATSAGGQPQHF. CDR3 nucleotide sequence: TGTGCCACCTCCGCAGGGGGTCAGCCCCAGCATTTT.

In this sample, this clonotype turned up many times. Here the CDR3 reads CASSLVLEGRNEQFF. CDR3 nucleotide sequence: TGTGCCAGCAGCTTAGTTTTGGAGGGAAGGAATGAGCAGTTCTTC. The chain is built from TRBV7-2 and TRBJ2-1, with D possibly matching TRBD2 (6 bases). Per germline, CDR1 SGHTA and CDR2 FQGNSA. Between the trimmed V and J ends, which lost 1 base and 7 bases, there was a span of 14 bases. The CDR3 has 15 residues. The variable domain in full, with the rest retrieved from reference TRBV7-2 and TRBJ2-1, is GAGVSQSPSNKVTEKGKDVELRCDPISGHTALYWYRQSLGQGLEFLIYFQGNSAPDKSGLPSDRFSAERTGGSVSTLTIQRTQQEDSAVYLCASSLVLEGRNEQFFGPGTRLTVL.

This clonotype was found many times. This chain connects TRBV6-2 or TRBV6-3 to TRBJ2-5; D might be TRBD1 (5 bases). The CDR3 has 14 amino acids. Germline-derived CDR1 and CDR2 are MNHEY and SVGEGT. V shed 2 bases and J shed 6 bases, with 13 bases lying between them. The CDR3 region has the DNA TGTGCCAGCAGTTACGACCTGGGGCGGAAGACCCAGTACTTC. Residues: CASSYDLGRKTQYF.

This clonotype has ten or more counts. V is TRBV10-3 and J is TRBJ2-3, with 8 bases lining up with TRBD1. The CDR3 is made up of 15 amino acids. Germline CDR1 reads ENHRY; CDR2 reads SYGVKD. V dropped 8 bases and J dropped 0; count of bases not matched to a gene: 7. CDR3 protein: CAIGTGQVSTDTQYF. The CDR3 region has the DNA TGTGCCATCGGAACGGGACAGGTGAGCACAGATACGCAGTATTTT.